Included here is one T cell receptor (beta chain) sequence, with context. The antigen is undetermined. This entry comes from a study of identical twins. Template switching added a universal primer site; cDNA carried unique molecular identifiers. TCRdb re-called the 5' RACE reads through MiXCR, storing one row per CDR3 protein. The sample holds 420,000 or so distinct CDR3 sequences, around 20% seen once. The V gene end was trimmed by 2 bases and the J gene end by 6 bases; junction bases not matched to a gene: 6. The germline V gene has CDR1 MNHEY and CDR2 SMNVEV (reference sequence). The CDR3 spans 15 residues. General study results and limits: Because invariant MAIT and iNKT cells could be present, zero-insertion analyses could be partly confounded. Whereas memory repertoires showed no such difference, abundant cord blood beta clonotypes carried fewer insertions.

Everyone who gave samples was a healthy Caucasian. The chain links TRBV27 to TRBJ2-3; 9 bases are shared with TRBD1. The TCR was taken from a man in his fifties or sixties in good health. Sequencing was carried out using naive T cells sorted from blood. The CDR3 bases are TGTGCCAGCAGTTTAAGGGGACAGGGCGGCGATACGCAGTATTTT. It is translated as CASSLRGQGGDTQYF.